This T cell receptor (beta chain) was identified in a study of lung T cells in sarcoidosis with Löfgren's syndrome. In TCRdb, the reads were re-called with MiXCR into one record per CDR3 protein. The sample has roughly 2,600 distinct CDR3 sequences, roughly a quarter seen once. The germline gives CDR1 SGDLS, CDR2 YYNGEE. This CDR3 comprises 15 residues. The V gene lost 4 bases and the J gene lost 2 bases, with 15 bases spanning the gap. This clonotype was counted many times. The sample consisted of CD4+ T cells from bronchoalveolar lavage. The V call is TRBV9, the J call TRBJ1-1; no clear D gene. The TCR comes from a human donor with sarcoidosis (Löfgren's syndrome or another form), or a control subject (not recorded which). CDR3 in DNA: TGTGCCAGCAGCCCCCAGGCGGTCCCCAACACTGAAGCTTTCTTT. This encodes CASSPQAVPNTEAFF.